Listed below are T cell receptor beta chains from one sample, sequenced in a study of OX40 agonist ivuxolimab in advanced cancers. Profiled with immunoSEQ multiplex PCR; TCRdb holds only in-frame clones, not every one. The sample lists roughly 80,000 clones; about nine tenths were seen once. The starting material was CD4+ or CD8+ T cells sorted from blood, obtained in a trial of the OX40 agonist ivuxolimab. The receptors originated from an adult with an advanced solid tumor such as melanoma, head and neck, liver or kidney cancer. CDR3s include the opening cysteine and the closing phenylalanine or tryptophan. Each record gives: V gene, CDR3 protein.

TRBV11-2 | CASSPGQGRGQFF
TRBV9 | CASSVAPSDEQFF
TRBV10-2 | CASSESPAVRLNTEAFF
TRBV4-1 | CASSQGLAGAGETQYF
TRBV4-1 | CASSQAGKGAHQPQHF
TRBV28 | CASSLTGLETQYF
TRBV6-4 | CASSLDRGDGYTF
TRBV28 | CASSPGGEPQHF
TRBV6-1 | CASSDPMSASEAFF
TRBV5-4 | CASSFEGTNEKLFF
TRBV5-6 | CASSSGQSQETQYF
TRBV11-2 | CASSLQGYSTDTQYF
TRBV10-3 | CAISELTDGSGNTIYF
TRBV19 | CASSRLAQVGANVLTF
TRBV23-1 | CASSQFSGRATNEQFF
TRBV11-2 | CASSQLVSVTQYF
TRBV7-2 | CASSSQGRTEAFF
TRBV7-8 | CASSLASRFQPQHF
TRBV5-1 | CASTHFPSSGSSYNEQFF
TRBV6-5 | CASSYSGRQEKYGYTF
TRBV7-6 | CASSLRGTGAYEQYF
TRBV14 | CASSEVTSSGNTIYF
TRBV5-3 | CARSSTAAFGRGLDGYTF
TRBV6-1 | CASRQEGGLGEQYF